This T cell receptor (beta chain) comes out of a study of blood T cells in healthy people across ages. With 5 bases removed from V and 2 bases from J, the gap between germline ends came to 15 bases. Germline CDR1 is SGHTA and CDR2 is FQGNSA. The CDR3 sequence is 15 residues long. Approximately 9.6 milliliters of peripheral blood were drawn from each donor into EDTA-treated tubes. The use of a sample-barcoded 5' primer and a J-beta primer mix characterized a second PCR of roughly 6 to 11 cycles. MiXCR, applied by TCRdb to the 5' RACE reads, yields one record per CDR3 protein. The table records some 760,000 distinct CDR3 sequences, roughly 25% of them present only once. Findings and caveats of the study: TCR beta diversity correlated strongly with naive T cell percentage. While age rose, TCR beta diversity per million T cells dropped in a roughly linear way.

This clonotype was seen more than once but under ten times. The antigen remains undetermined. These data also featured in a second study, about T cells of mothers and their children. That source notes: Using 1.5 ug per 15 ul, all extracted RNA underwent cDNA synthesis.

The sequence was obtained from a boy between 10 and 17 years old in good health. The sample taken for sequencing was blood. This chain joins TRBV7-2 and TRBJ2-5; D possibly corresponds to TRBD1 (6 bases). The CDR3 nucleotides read TGTGCCAGCAGCCCCACAGGACAGCTTCAAGAGACCCAGTACTTC. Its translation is CASSPTGQLQETQYF.